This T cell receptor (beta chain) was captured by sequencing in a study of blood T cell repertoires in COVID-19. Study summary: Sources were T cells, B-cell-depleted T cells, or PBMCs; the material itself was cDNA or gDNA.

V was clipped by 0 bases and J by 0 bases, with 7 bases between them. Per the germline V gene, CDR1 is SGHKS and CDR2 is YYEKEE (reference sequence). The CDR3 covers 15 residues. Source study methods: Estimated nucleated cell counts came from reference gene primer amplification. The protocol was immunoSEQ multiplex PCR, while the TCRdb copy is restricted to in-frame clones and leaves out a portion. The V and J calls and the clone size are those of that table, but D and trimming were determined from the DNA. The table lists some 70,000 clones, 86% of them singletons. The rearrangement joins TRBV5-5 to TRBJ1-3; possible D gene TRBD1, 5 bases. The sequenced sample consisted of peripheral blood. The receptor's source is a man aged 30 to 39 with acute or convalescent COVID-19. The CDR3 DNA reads TGTGCCAGCAGCTTGGAGGGGAACTCTGGAAACACCATATATTTT. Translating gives CASSLEGNSGNTIYF.